The clone carrying this TCR beta chain was picked up many times. Its antigen is currently unknown. These data belong to a study of T-cell reconstitution after alpha-beta-depleted transplantation in children. General study results and limits: A year post-transplant, T-cell counts and diversity derived mostly from newly produced T cells. It was surviving recipient T cells and thymic progenitors that gave some patients high TCRbeta diversity at day 60. After transplant, at about two months, alpha-beta T cells were reportedly derived from several hundred expanded graft clones.

Germline lookup yields CDR1 SGHDN and CDR2 FVKESK. CDR3 length equals 14 residues. The ends were cut back, 4 bases at V and 0 bases at J, with 9 bases in the middle. Using unique molecular identifiers, the investigators prepared the TCRbeta library. TCRdb called the PCR reads again in MiXCR, with one record for every CDR3 protein. This table has about 170,000 distinct CDR3 sequences, around 10% appearing once. V is TRBV14 and J is TRBJ2-5; D might be TRBD2 (6 bases). Sequences were derived from PBMCs, sampled before TCRalphabeta/CD19-depleted stem cell transplant. This clonotype originated in a boy between 2 and 10 years old with acute myeloid leukemia, due to receive a stem cell transplant. The CDR3 reads CASSRWDYQETQYF. In nucleotides, the CDR3 is TGTGCCAGCAGCCGATGGGACTACCAAGAGACCCAGTACTTC.